This T cell receptor beta chain was identified during a study of blood T cell repertoires in COVID-19 (dated by TCRdb to the early 2020s). Broadly, across the study: The collaborator samples originated in the United States, Italy and Spain and spanned the acute and convalescent phases of COVID-19. The prospective study material was composed of cDNA or gDNA derived from T cells, B-cell-depleted T cells, or PBMCs. Deeply sampled blood TCRbeta repertoires from subjects exposed to, actively infected with, or recovered from COVID-19 were included in the dataset. The repertoires were released in a freely available public database meant as a resource for research on the immune response to SARS-CoV-2. The samples were drawn from two sources: the first 160 participants of the ongoing ImmuneRACE study, and 950 to 1,500 subjects contributed by 6 global collaborators. The sample metadata nearly always contained a de-identified subject ID, COVID-19 status, age in years and sex. HLA class I and class II types, where available, came from metadata supplied by the sample provider rather than from assay-based typing. General study outcomes and caveats: The quantity of clinical and demographic metadata differed by source and by participant and was supplied without curation.

TCRbeta CDR3 regions were amplified from genomic DNA by means of the immunoSEQ Assay, a bias-controlled multiplex PCR. In the original analysis: Nucleated cell counts per sample were estimated from amplification of reference gene primers within the assay. To quantify the absolute abundance of each unique TCRbeta CDR3 rearrangement, sequence reads were collapsed and filtered. For each sample, productive Simpson clonality was calculated as the square root of Simpson's diversity index across productive rearrangements. Held by TCRdb, this immuneACCESS table contains in-frame sequences only and omits some clones. Under half of the omission traces to an unresolved V gene where checked; the cause of the rest is unknown. V, J and clone size are taken as reported in that table, and D and trimming were inferred from the DNA itself. Here the sample has 150,000 or so clones; about nine tenths occur a single time. The ten largest clones take up under 4.5% of the sample.

Concerning this clone: This clone's antigen is unknown. It has no much larger one-base neighbor in the sample; base qualities were not kept.

In the prospective study, participants were roughly 18 to 89 years old, resided in about two dozen geographic areas of the United States, and were enrolled through a virtual design. Cohort assignment in the prospective study relied on participant-reported clinical history from a screening survey and a study questionnaire. Exposed participants were defined as having been in contact with someone with a PCR-confirmed or clinician-diagnosed COVID-19 case within 2 weeks of study entry. Each participant in the prospective study had whole blood, serum and a nasopharyngeal or oropharyngeal swab collected by mobile phlebotomists. Over a roughly 2-month period, participants in the prospective study had the option of providing additional blood draws and questionnaires. Blood samples from the prospective study were shipped frozen or at room temperature prior to DNA extraction. This receptor was identified in a woman between 35 and 50 years old who had been exposed to COVID-19. The sequenced sample was PBMCs or T cells enriched from blood (not recorded which).

CDR3 protein: CASSQGPGTGDYEQYF. The DNA is TGTGCCAGCAGCCAAGGCCCCGGGACAGGGGACTACGAGCAGTACTTC. The V and J segments used are TRBV3-1 (or the pseudogene TRBV3-2) and TRBJ2-7; TRBD1 matches 10 bases in the middle. In the germline V gene (reference sequence), CDR1 corresponds to LGHDT and CDR2 to YNNKEL. Including the terminal cysteine and phenylalanine, the CDR3 comprises 16 residues. Just the 48-base CDR3 DNA is kept, in frame starting at base 1. Ends trimmed: V by 1 base, J by 3 bases; bases unmatched to a gene: 6.